This entry is about one T cell receptor beta chain. Its antigen is not identified. The data stem from a study of cytomegalovirus exposure and HLA in healthy donors. TCRdb keeps only in-frame clones here, not all; method: immunoSEQ multiplex PCR. The table records roughly 120,000 clones, around nine tenths of them present only once. The study's findings and limits: The study labeled fewer than 200 TCR beta chains cytomegalovirus-associated. Diagnosis of cytomegalovirus status made by the classifier reportedly showed high specificity and sensitivity.

The CDR3 runs 16 residues. Germline V lookup: CDR1 SGHRS, CDR2 YFSETQ. Trimming at V came to 7 bases and at J to 3 bases, leaving 7 bases not matched to a gene. The TCR was taken from a woman under 30 in good health and CMV-seropositive. The chain links TRBV5-1 to TRBJ2-6; the match to TRBD1 covers 10 bases. Sequenced input: PBMCs. Here the CDR3 DNA reads TGCGCCAGCCAGACCGGGACAGGGGATGGGGCCAACGTCCTGACTTTC. Translated, it gives CASQTGTGDGANVLTF.